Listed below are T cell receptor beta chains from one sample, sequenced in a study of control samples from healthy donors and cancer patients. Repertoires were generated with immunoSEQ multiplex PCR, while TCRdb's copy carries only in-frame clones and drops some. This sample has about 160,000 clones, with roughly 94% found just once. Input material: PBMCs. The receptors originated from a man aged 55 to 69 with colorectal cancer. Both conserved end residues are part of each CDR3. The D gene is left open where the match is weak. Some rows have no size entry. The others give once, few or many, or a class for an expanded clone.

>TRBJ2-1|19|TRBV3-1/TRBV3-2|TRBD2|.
TGTGCCAGCAGCCCGCGTTGGACTAGCGGTCCCGTGGGGTACAATGAGCAGTTCTTC
CASSPRWTSGPVGYNEQFF
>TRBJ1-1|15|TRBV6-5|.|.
TGTGCCAGCAGTTACAGCTGGGAGCTAAACACTGAAGCTTTCTTT
CASSYSWELNTEAFF
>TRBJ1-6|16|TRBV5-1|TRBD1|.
TGCGCCAGCAGCTTGCACGGACAGGATAACAATTCACCCCTCCACTTT
CASSLHGQDNNSPLHF
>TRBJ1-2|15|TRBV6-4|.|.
TGTGCCAGCAGTGAGAGCCCCGGGACGGTCTATGGCTACACCTTC
CASSESPGTVYGYTF
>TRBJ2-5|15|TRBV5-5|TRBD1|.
TGTGCCAGCAGCTTGGGAACAGGGGGCCGGGAGACCCAGTACTTC
CASSLGTGGRETQYF
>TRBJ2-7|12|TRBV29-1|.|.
TGCAGCGTTGCGGGGAGCTCCTACGAGCAGTACTTC
CSVAGSSYEQYF
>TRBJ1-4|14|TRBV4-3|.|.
TGCGCCAGCTCAGCTAACCTTAATAATGAAAAACTGTTTTTT
CASSANLNNEKLFF
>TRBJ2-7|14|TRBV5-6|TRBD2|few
TGTGCCAGCAGCCCCGGGGGGACGACGTACGAGCAGTACTTC
CASSPGGTTYEQYF
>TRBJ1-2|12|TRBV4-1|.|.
TGCGCCAGCAGCCAGACTAACTATGGCTACACCTTC
CASSQTNYGYTF
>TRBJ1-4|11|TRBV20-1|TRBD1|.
TGCAGTGCTAGAGATCCGACAGGGGGACTTTTT
CSARDPTGGLF
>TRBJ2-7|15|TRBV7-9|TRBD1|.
TGTGCCAGCAGCCATGACAGGGTGGCGGCCTACGAGCAGTACTTC
CASSHDRVAAYEQYF
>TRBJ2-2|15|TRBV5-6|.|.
TGTGCCAGCAGCCTCAGACTGAAATCGGGCGGGGAGCTGTTTTTT
CASSLRLKSGGELFF
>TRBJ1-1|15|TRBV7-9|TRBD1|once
TGTGCCAGCAGCTTAGCAGGGACAGGGAGGGATGAAGCTTTCTTT
CASSLAGTGRDEAFF
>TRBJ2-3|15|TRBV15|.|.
TGTGCCACCGCCCCGACAGGAACCTACACAGATACGCAGTATTTT
CATAPTGTYTDTQYF
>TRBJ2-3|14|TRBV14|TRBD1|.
TGTGCCAGCAGCCCGGGACAGGGCACAGATACGCAGTATTTT
CASSPGQGTDTQYF
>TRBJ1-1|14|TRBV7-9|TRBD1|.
TGTGCCAGCAGACTCGGGACAGGGAACACTGAAGCTTTCTTT
CASRLGTGNTEAFF
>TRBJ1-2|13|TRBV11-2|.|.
TGTGCCAGCAGCTTAGATTCCATTTACGGCTACACCTTC
CASSLDSIYGYTF
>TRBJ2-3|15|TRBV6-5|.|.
TGTGCCAGCACTTTGACAGGACCCAGCACAGATACGCAGTATTTT
CASTLTGPSTDTQYF
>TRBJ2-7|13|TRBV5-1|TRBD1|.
TGCGCCAGCAGCTCCGGACAGGGCTACGAGCAGTACTTC
CASSSGQGYEQYF
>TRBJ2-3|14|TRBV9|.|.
TGTGCCAGCAGCGTAGAGCGCGGGGCAGATACGCAGTATTTT
CASSVERGADTQYF
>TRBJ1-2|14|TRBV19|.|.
TGTGCCAGTAGTAAGGCCCATACCGCCTATGGCTACACCTTC
CASSKAHTAYGYTF
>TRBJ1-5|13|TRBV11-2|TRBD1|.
TGTGCCAGCAGCTGGGACAGGGGTCAGCCCCAGCATTTT
CASSWDRGQPQHF
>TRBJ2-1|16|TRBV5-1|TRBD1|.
TGCGCCAGCAGCTTCTCGGGACAGGGAGGTTACAATGAGCAGTTCTTC
CASSFSGQGGYNEQFF
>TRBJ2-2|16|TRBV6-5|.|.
TGTGCCAGCAGTTATTCCGGGACAAAAGACACCGGGGAGCTGTTTTTT
CASSYSGTKDTGELFF
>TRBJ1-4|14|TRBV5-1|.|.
TGCGCCAGCAGCTTGGCGGGGTCTAATGAAAAACTGTTTTTT
CASSLAGSNEKLFF
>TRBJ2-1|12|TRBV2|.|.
TGTGCCAGCAGTGGGCTTTACAATGAGCAGTTCTTC
CASSGLYNEQFF
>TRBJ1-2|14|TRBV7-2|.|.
TGTGCCAGCAGCTTAGCAGGGAGCTACTATGGCTACACCTTC
CASSLAGSYYGYTF
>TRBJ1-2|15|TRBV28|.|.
TGTGCCAGCAGTTTCTCGAACTTTTTAAACTATGGCTACACCTTC
CASSFSNFLNYGYTF
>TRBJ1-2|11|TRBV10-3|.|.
TGTGCCACGGGCGGAGGGGATGGCTACACCTTC
CATGGGDGYTF
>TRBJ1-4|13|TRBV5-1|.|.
TGCGCCAGCAGCTTCGGGGTTAATGAAAAACTGTTTTTT
CASSFGVNEKLFF
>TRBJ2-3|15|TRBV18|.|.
TGTGCCAGCTCAAATCTCCCCGGCGGCGCAGATACGCAGTATTTT
CASSNLPGGADTQYF
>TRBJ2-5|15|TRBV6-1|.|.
TGTGCCAGCAGTGAAATCTTACTGACCCAAGAGACCCAGTACTTC
CASSEILLTQETQYF
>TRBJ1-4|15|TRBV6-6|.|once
TGTGCCAGCAGTTACAGAGGGCTGATAAATGAAAAACTGTTTTTT
CASSYRGLINEKLFF
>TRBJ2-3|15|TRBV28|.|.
TGTGCCAGCAGTTTGGTGCAGGGGGGAGCAGATACGCAGTATTTT
CASSLVQGGADTQYF
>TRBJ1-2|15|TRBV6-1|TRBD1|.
TGTGCCAGCAGTGAGGGGACAGGGTTGAACTATGGCTACACCTTC
CASSEGTGLNYGYTF
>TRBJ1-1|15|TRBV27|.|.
TGTGCCAGCAGTGAAGCCCCCCGACAATTCACTGAAGCTTTCTTT
CASSEAPRQFTEAFF
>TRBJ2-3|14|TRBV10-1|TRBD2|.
TGCGCCAGCAGTGATGACGGGGGGGCAGATACGCAGTATTTT
CASSDDGGADTQYF
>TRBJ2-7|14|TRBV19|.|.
TGTGCCAGTAGTATATCGGGAAACTCCTACGAGCAGTACTTC
CASSISGNSYEQYF
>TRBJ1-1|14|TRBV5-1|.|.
TGCGCCAGCAGCTCCTCAGGGGTACGCACTGAAGCTTTCTTT
CASSSSGVRTEAFF
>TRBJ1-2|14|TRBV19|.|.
TGTGCCAGTAGTATCGGGAGGGAAAACTATGGCTACACCTTC
CASSIGRENYGYTF
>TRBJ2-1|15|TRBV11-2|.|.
TGTGCCAGCAGTCCGATTATGGGCACCTACAATGAGCAGTTCTTC
CASSPIMGTYNEQFF
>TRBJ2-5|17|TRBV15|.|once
TGTGCCACCAGCAGAGAGGTCATCCCGGGGGCGCAAGAGACCCAGTACTTC
CATSREVIPGAQETQYF
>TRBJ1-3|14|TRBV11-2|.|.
TGTGCCAGCAGCTCGGTCCTCTCTGGAAACACCATATATTTT
CASSSVLSGNTIYF
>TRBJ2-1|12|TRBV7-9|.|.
TGTGCCAGCAGCTTAGTTCTGTTTGAGCAGTTCTTC
CASSLVLFEQFF
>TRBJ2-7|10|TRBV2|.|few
TGTGCCAGCAGGTCATACGAGCAGTACTTC
CASRSYEQYF
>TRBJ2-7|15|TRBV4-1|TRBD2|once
TGCGCCAGCAGCCAAGAGGGGAAGGGAGGGTACGAGCAGTACTTC
CASSQEGKGGYEQYF
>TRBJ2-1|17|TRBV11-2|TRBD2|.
TGTGCCAGCAGCCGCCTGAGGATGCGGGGGGGCTACAATGAGCAGTTCTTC
CASSRLRMRGGYNEQFF
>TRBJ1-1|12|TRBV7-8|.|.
TGTGCCAGCAGCTTAGAGTCCCCTGAAGCTTTCTTT
CASSLESPEAFF
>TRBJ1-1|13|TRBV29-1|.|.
TGCAGCGTTGATCCTCAGGGAGTCACTGAAGCTTTCTTT
CSVDPQGVTEAFF
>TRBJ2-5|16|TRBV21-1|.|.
TGTGCCAGCAGCAAAGCGGTCCCAGGGGGCGGAGAGACCCAGTACTTC
CASSKAVPGGGETQYF
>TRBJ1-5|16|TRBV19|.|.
TGTGCCAGTAGTCCCCTAAGGGGGTCTAGCAATCAGCCCCAGCATTTT
CASSPLRGSSNQPQHF
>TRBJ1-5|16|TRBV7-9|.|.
TGTGCCAGCAGCCGAGGGGTAGGCTCAAGCAATCAGCCCCAGCATTTT
CASSRGVGSSNQPQHF
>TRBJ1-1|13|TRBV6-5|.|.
TGTGCCAGCAGTTATTACAGGTACACTGAAGCTTTCTTT
CASSYYRYTEAFF
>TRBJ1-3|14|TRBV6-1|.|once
TGTGCCAGCAGTGAACCCGGACAAGGAAACACCATATATTTT
CASSEPGQGNTIYF
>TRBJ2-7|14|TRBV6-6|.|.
TGTGCCAGCAGCGGAGACATTGTCGGCTACGAGCAGTACTTC
CASSGDIVGYEQYF
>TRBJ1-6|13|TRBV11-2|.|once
TGTGCCAGCAGCCCCGTACAGAATTCACCCCTCCACTTT
CASSPVQNSPLHF
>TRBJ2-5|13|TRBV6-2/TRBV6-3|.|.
TGTGCCAGCAGTTACTCGGCGCGAGAGACCCAGTACTTC
CASSYSARETQYF
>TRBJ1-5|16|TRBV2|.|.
TGTGCCAGCGCAGAGAGCAGGGTCGGAGGCAATCAGCCCCAGCATTTT
CASAESRVGGNQPQHF
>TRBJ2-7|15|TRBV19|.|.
TGTGCCAGTAGTATAAAGGAGGGGGCGCACTACGAGCAGTACTTC
CASSIKEGAHYEQYF